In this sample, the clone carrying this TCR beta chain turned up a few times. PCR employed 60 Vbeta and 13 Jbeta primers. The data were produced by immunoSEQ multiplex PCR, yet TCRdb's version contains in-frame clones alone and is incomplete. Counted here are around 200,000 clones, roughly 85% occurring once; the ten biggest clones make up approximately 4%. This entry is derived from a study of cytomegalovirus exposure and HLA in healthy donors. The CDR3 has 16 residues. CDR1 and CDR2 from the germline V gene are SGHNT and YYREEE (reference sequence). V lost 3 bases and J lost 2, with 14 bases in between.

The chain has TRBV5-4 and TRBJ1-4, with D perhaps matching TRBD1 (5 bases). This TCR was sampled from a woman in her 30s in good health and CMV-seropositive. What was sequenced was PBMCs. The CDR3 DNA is TGTGCCAGCAGCTCGGCGCGGGAGGGGACTAATGAAAAACTGTTTTTT. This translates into CASSSAREGTNEKLFF.